The 21 T cell receptor beta chains reported below all come from one sample, sequenced in a study of post-analysis software for immune sequencing data. Tagging with unique molecular identifiers was a feature of the TCR beta cDNA libraries. From the PCR reads, TCRdb called clonotypes with MiXCR, one entry per CDR3 protein. The table records about 460,000 distinct CDR3 sequences, approximately 45% of them present only once. Study outcomes and limitations: Included in a set of roughly five TRBV segments more frequent in patients than controls were TRBV5-6, TRBV5-1 and TRBV20-1.

The antigens of these receptors remain unknown. Sequencing was carried out using blood. The source of these receptors is a girl aged 10 to 17 with multiple sclerosis.

The rearrangement uses TRBV7-3 and TRBJ2-6; 7 bases map to TRBD2. The V gene end was trimmed by 5 bases and the J gene end by 2 bases; junction bases not matched to a gene: 9. Looked up from germline, CDR1 is SGHTA and CDR2 is FQGTGA. The CDR3 extends over 17 amino acids. The CDR3 nucleotides are TGTGCCAGCAGCCCTCCGGCGGGAGTAACTGGGGCCAACGTCCTGACTTTC. Its protein is CASSPPAGVTGANVLTF. Combining the CDR3 with reference TRBV7-3 and TRBJ2-6 gives the whole variable domain GAGVSQTPSNKVTEKGKYVELRCDPISGHTALYWYRQSLGQGPEFLIYFQGTGAADDSGLPNDRFFAVRPEGSVSTLKIQRTERGDSAVYLCASSPPAGVTGANVLTFGAGSRLTVL.

The CDR3 is CASSVGQDGQETQYF. CDR3 bases: TGTGCCAGCAGCGTAGGACAGGACGGACAAGAGACCCAGTACTTC. This sequence joins TRBV9 and TRBJ2-5; D possibly corresponds to TRBD1 (6 bases). The CDR3 runs 15 residues. Germline assignment: CDR1 SGDLS and CDR2 YYNGEE. The V and J ends lost 0 bases and 2 bases respectively, with 11 bases between them.

This clonotype turned up a few times. The chain links TRBV5-5 to TRBJ1-1; D is unclear. The germline gives CDR1 SGHKS, CDR2 YYEKEE (reference sequence). The CDR3 runs to 15 residues. Trimming removed 2 bases at V and 0 bases at J, with 11 bases between. CDR3 sequence (DNA): TGTGCCAGCAGCTTACCGGCAGGACTGAACACTGAAGCTTTCTTT. Protein sequence: CASSLPAGLNTEAFF.

This clonotype came up a few times. The rearrangement links TRBV12-3 or TRBV12-4 to TRBJ2-5; maybe TRBD1 (6 bases). V shed 7 bases and J shed 5 bases, with 14 bases lying between them. The CDR3 is made up of 13 amino acids. For the CDR3, the DNA is TGTGCCAGCACGGAAACAGGGTGGGAGACCCAGTACTTC. Amino acid sequence: CASTETGWETQYF.

This clonotype was detected only a few times. V and J are TRBV5-1 and TRBJ1-2; D is unclear. Trimming stripped 3 bases from V and 13 bases from J, with 25 bases between. CDR1 SGHRS and CDR2 YFSETQ come from the germline V gene. CDR3 length: 15 amino acids. This chain's CDR3 is CASSSDGAPTMAGTF. In nucleotides, the CDR3 is TGCGCCAGCAGCTCGGACGGCGCACCTACTATGGCTGGCACCTTC. Full variable domain (outside the CDR3, taken from reference TRBV5-1 and TRBJ1-2): KAGVTQTPRYLIKTRGQQVTLSCSPISGHRSVSWYQQTPGQGLQFLFEYFSETQRNKGNFPGRFSGRQFSNSRSEMNVSTLELGDSALYLCASSSDGAPTMAGTFGSGTRLTVV.

The chain has TRBV7-9 and TRBJ1-5, with 10 bases that match TRBD1. Trimming cost V 5 bases and J 0 bases; bases outside gene matches: 10. In germline, CDR1 is SEHNR, CDR2 FQNEAQ (reference sequence). The length of the CDR3 is 18 residues. The CDR3 loop is CASSPGQGGAYSNQPQHF. CDR3 coding DNA: TGTGCCAGCAGCCCCGGACAGGGGGGAGCTTATAGCAATCAGCCCCAGCATTTT.

Note on this clonotype: A read error may produce the germline difference seen at one junction end. This CDR3 reads CAGSRLAGEDTQYF. The CDR3, as DNA: TGTGCCGGCAGTCGACTAGCGGGAGAGGATACGCAGTATTTT. V and J are TRBV2 and TRBJ2-3; TRBD2 matches 12 bases. CDR1 is SNHLY and CDR2 is FYNNEI in the germline V gene. The CDR3 sequence is 14 residues long.

This clonotype has just a few counts. V is TRBV6-6 and J is TRBJ2-5; D perhaps matches TRBD1 (6 bases). The CDR3 sequence is 13 residues long. Germline values: CDR1 MNHNY, CDR2 SVGAGI (reference sequence). V was trimmed by 10 bases and J by 7 bases, leaving 19 bases between them. The CDR3 sequence is CATLPVQGSTQYF. DNA for the CDR3: TGTGCCACACTTCCCGTTCAGGGGTCGACCCAGTACTTC.

This clonotype was seen more than once but under ten times. The chain joins TRBV12-3 or TRBV12-4 to TRBJ2-7, with D possibly being TRBD2 (6 bases). CDR3 length equals 13 residues. V shed 6 bases and J shed 6 bases, with 15 bases lying between them. CDR3 sequence reads: CASRGLIYAEQYF. CDR3 in DNA: TGTGCCAGCAGGGGACTTATATATGCCGAGCAGTACTTC.

V usage is TRBV10-3 and J usage is TRBJ2-1; D remains unclear. CDR1 is ENHRY and CDR2 is SYGVKD in the germline V gene. The V end was cut by 2 bases, the J end by 9 bases, with 11 bases between. This CDR3 spans 13 amino acids. In DNA, the CDR3 is TGTGCCATCAGTGAGGTACCGGAGACTGAGCAGTTCTTC. Amino acids: CAISEVPETEQFF.

This chain joins TRBV28 and TRBJ2-3; D gene ambiguous. Germline lookup yields CDR1 MDHEN and CDR2 SYDVKM. This CDR3 contains 15 residues. V shed 7 bases and J shed 0 bases, with 14 bases lying between them. DNA of the CDR3: TGTGCCAGCACCCCGACCGTTACTAGCACAGATACGCAGTATTTT. This codes for CASTPTVTSTDTQYF.

This chain links TRBV5-6 with TRBJ1-1; no clear D. The germline CDR1 and CDR2 sequences are SGHDT and YYEEEE. This CDR3 comprises 14 residues. V was clipped by 3 bases and J by 3 bases, with 12 bases between them. The CDR3 loop is CASSYGVQDTEAFF. CDR3 coding DNA: TGTGCCAGCAGCTACGGAGTTCAGGACACTGAAGCTTTCTTT.

The chain carries TRBV4-2 and TRBJ2-5; TRBD2 aligns across 9 bases. Matching the DNA end better, TRBJ2-7 makes the J call doubtful. The germline gives CDR1 LGHNA, CDR2 YNFKEQ. This CDR3 has 15 amino acids. The CDR3 DNA reads as TGTGCCAGCAGCCAATACGGGACTAGCAGCTACGAGCAGTACTTC. Amino acid sequence: CASSQYGTSSYEQYF.

V gene TRBV6-2 or TRBV6-3 combines with J gene TRBJ1-1; the D gene is possibly TRBD1 (5 bases). The germline V gene has CDR1 MNHEY and CDR2 SVGEGT. The CDR3 runs 14 residues. Trimming left V 4 bases short and J 6 bases short, with 15 bases between. The CDR3 loop is CASSFLDWGSEAFF. DNA for the CDR3: TGTGCCAGCAGTTTTTTGGATTGGGGGTCTGAAGCTTTCTTT.

The V gene is TRBV27, the J gene TRBJ2-1; perhaps TRBD1 as D (8 bases). The ends were cut back, 4 bases at V and 4 bases at J, with 20 bases in the middle. The CDR3 totals 17 residues. Germline V gives CDR1 MNHEY, CDR2 SMNVEV (reference sequence). CDR3 DNA: TGTGCCAGCAGTTCAGGGGGCGCGGCTAGCGGATACAATGAGCAGTTCTTC. Translation: CASSSGGAASGYNEQFF.

As DNA, the CDR3 is TGTGCCAGCAGCTTAGCGGGGACCAGGGACCACGAGCAGTACTTC. It specifies CASSLAGTRDHEQYF. V gene TRBV7-2 combines with J gene TRBJ2-4, with D perhaps TRBD1 or TRBD2 (5 bases each). The J call may be faulty, since TRBJ2-7 better matches the DNA end. This CDR3 spans 15 amino acids. Germline assignment: CDR1 SGHTA and CDR2 FQGNSA.

Points on this clonotype: The junction and the germline gene differ at one end; a read error may be behind it. The chain employs TRBV5-1 and TRBJ2-5, with 9 bases matching TRBD2. The end of the DNA fits TRBJ2-7 better, so the J call may be wrong. The CDR3 contains 13 residues. Looked up from germline, CDR1 is SGHRS and CDR2 is YFSETQ. This chain's CDR3 is CASSLGLANEQYF. The DNA for the CDR3 is TGTGCCAGCAGTCTCGGACTAGCGAACGAGCAGTACTTC.

The chain uses TRBV10-3 and TRBJ2-7; a possible D gene is TRBD1 (6 bases). This CDR3 contains 13 residues. CDR1 ENHRY and CDR2 SYGVKD come from the germline V gene. Trimming removed 8 bases at V and 3 bases at J, with 14 bases between. DNA of the CDR3: TGTGCCATCGCTAAAGGGGGTGGCTACGAGCAGTACTTC. Translating it yields CAIAKGGGYEQYF.

This clonotype turned up a few times. This chain uses TRBV20-1 with TRBJ2-1; TRBD1 matches 9 bases. Germline V gene lookup returns CDR1 DFQATT and CDR2 SNEGSKA (reference sequence). This CDR3 comprises 16 residues. Trimming took 1 base from V and 5 from J; bases not matched to a gene: 9. CDR3 DNA sequence: TGCAGTGCTAGAGCAAACCCGGGACAGGGACACAATGAGCAGTTCTTC. Amino acids: CSARANPGQGHNEQFF.

This sequence joins TRBV6-2 or TRBV6-3 and TRBJ2-1; 8 bases are a match to TRBD2. The CDR3 is 14 residues long. Germline CDR1 reads MNHEY; CDR2 reads SVGEGT. Losses at the gene ends were 7 bases for V and 9 bases for J; bases not matched to a gene: 11. CDR3 in DNA: TGTGCCAGCACGGTTAAAGCGGGAGTGGTTGAGCAGTTCTTC. Encoded protein: CASTVKAGVVEQFF.

This chain links TRBV4-3 with TRBJ2-1; D is perhaps TRBD1 (6 bases). Between the trimmed V and J ends, which lost 0 bases and 8 bases, there was a span of 14 bases. Per germline, CDR1 LGHNA and CDR2 YSLEER. This CDR3 has 15 residues. The CDR3 sequence: CASSQDRTGSDEQFF. The DNA for the CDR3 is TGCGCCAGCAGCCAAGATCGTACAGGGTCGGATGAGCAGTTCTTC.